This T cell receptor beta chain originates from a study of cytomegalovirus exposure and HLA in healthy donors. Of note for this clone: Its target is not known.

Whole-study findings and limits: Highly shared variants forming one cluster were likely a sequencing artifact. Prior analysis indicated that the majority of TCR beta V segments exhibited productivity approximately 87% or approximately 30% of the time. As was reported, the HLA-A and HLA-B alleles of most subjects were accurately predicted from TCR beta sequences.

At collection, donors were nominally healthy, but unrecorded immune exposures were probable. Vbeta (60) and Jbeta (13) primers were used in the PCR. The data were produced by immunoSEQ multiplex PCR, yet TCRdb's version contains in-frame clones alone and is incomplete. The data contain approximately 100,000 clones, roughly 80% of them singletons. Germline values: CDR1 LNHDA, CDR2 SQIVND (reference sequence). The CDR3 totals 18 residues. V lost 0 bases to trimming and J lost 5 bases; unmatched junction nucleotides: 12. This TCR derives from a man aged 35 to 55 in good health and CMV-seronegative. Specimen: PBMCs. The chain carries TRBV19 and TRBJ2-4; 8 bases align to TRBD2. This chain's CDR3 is CASSIDGRRGGAENIQYF. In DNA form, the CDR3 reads TGTGCCAGTAGTATAGATGGACGCCGGGGGGGTGCGGAAAACATTCAGTACTTC. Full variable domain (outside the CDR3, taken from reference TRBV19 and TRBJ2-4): DGGITQSPKYLFRKEGQNVTLSCEQNLNHDAMYWYRQDPGQGLRLIYYSQIVNDFQKGDIAEGYSVSREKKESFPLTVTSAQKNPTAFYLCASSIDGRRGGAENIQYFGAGTRLSVL.